Reported below is one T cell receptor (beta chain). The CDR3 extends over 16 amino acids. Germline CDR1 reads MNHEY; CDR2 reads SMNVEV (reference sequence). After removal of 5 bases from V and 6 bases from J, the junction contained 14 bases not matched to a gene. The data are from a study of cytomegalovirus exposure and HLA in healthy donors. PCR employed 60 Vbeta and 13 Jbeta primers. Sequencing was performed with immunoSEQ multiplex PCR; in TCRdb, only in-frame clones are kept and a portion is missing. Seen here are about 95,000 clones, 77% observed once, and the top ten hold roughly 5%. Specimen: PBMCs. This clonotype originated in a woman between 35 and 50 years old in good health and CMV-seronegative. The J gene is TRBJ1-2, the V gene TRBV27; 8 bases match TRBD1. The CDR3: CASSSTDRVGGNGYTF. Here the CDR3 DNA reads TGTGCCAGCAGTAGCACGGACAGGGTGGGAGGCAATGGCTACACCTTC.